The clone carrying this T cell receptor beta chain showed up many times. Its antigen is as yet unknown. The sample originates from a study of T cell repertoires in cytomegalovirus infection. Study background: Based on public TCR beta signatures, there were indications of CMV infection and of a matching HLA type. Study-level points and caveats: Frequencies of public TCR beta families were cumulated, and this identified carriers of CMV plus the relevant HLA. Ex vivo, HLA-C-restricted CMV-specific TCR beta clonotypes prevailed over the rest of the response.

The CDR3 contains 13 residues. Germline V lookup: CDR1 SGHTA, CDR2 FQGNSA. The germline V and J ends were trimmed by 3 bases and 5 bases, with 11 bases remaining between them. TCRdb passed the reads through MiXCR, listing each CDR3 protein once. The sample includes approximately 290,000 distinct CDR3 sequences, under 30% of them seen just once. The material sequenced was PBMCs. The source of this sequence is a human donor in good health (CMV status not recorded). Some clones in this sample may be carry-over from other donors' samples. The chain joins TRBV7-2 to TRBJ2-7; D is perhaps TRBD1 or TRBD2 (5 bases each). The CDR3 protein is CASSFLRGHEQYF. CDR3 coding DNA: TGTGCCAGCAGCTTCTTGAGGGGTCACGAGCAGTACTTC.